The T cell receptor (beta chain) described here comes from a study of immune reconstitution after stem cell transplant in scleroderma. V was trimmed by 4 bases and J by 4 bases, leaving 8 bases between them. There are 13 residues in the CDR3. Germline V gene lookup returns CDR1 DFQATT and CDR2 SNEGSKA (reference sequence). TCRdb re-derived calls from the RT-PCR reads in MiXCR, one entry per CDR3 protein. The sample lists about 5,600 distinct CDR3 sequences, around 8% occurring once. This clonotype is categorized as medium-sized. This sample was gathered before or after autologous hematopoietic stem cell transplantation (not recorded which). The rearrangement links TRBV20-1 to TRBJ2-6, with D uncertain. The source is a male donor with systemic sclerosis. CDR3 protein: CSATKPGANVLTF. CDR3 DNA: TGCAGTGCTACCAAGCCGGGGGCCAACGTCCTGACTTTC.